Below are 21 T cell receptor beta chains sequenced from a single sample in a study of Tregs in tolerant kidney transplant recipients. The table came from immunoSEQ multiplex PCR; TCRdb's copy has only in-frame clones and leaves some out. The sample comprises 35,000 to 50,000 clones, about 95% of which are singletons, and roughly 0.34% rests with the top ten. Their recognized antigens are unknown. Sequenced material: Tregs from blood cultured with allogeneic cells. These receptors originate from a human donor in good health.

The chain joins TRBV10-2 to TRBJ1-5, with D hard to call. The V gene's germline CDR1 is WSHSY and CDR2 SAAADI. The CDR3 has 14 residues. V shed 2 bases and J shed 0 bases, with 5 bases lying between them. The CDR3 DNA is TGCGCCAGCAGTGAGGGTCATAGCAATCAGCCCCAGCATTTT. It encodes CASSEGHSNQPQHF.

J is TRBJ2-1 and V is TRBV29-1; TRBD1 matches at 8 bases. The V gene end was trimmed by 6 bases and the J gene end by 6 bases; junction bases not matched to a gene: 7. The germline V gene has CDR1 SQVTM and CDR2 ANQGSEA. This CDR3 spans 13 amino acids. CDR3 nucleotide sequence: TGCAGCGTAGGGACAGGTCTGGTCAATGAGCAGTTCTTC. Translation: CSVGTGLVNEQFF.

The rearrangement uses TRBV6-5 and TRBJ2-1; D may be TRBD1 (5 bases). The CDR3 runs to 14 residues. The V gene's germline CDR1 is MNHEY and CDR2 SVGAGI. With 0 bases removed from V and 7 bases from J, the gap between germline ends came to 10 bases. The CDR3 DNA reads as TGTGCCAGCAGTTACTCCAGACAGCTTAATGAGCAGTTCTTC. Its translation is CASSYSRQLNEQFF.

V usage is TRBV4-1 and J usage is TRBJ2-7; D possibly corresponds to TRBD1 (5 bases). Trimming stripped 1 base from V and 4 bases from J, with 8 bases between. The CDR3 is made up of 13 amino acids. Germline V gene sequence: CDR1 MGHRA, CDR2 YSYEKL. CDR3 in amino acids: CASSQGTQYEQYF. The CDR3 bases are TGCGCCAGCAGCCAAGGGACACAGTACGAGCAGTACTTC.

The chain has TRBV7-9 and TRBJ1-2; 7 positions agree with TRBD1. CDR1 is SEHNR, CDR2 FQNEAQ, per germline (reference sequence). Germline trimming cut 3 bases from V and 3 bases from J; bases unmatched to any gene: 4. The CDR3 has 14 amino acids. For the CDR3, the DNA is TGTGCCAGCAGCTTGACAGGGACGGACTATGGCTACACCTTC. Protein: CASSLTGTDYGYTF. Based on the CDR3 plus reference TRBV7-9 and TRBJ1-2, the full variable domain is DTGVSQNPRHKITKRGQNVTFRCDPISEHNRLYWYRQTLGQGPEFLTYFQNEAQLEKSRLLSDRFSAERPKGSFSTLEIQRTEQGDSAMYLCASSLTGTDYGYTFGSGTRLTVV.

The chain carries TRBV4-2 and TRBJ1-5; weak D call: TRBD1 (5 bases). Germline V gene sequence: CDR1 LGHNA, CDR2 YNFKEQ. CDR3 length: 18 residues. V was clipped by 1 base and J by 2 bases, with 18 bases between them. The DNA for the CDR3 is TGTGCCAGCAGCCAAGTCAGGGACGGGGGATGGGGCAATCAGCCCCAGCATTTT. Its protein product is CASSQVRDGGWGNQPQHF.

The chain recombines TRBV5-4 with TRBJ2-1; TRBD1 matches at 11 bases. The CDR3 is 14 residues long. J gave up 10 bases and V 3 bases, and 6 bases lay outside the gene matches. Germline V gene sequence: CDR1 SGHNT, CDR2 YYREEE (reference sequence). CDR3 bases: TGTGCCAGCAGCTCGCCGGGACAGGGGGTCGAGCAGTTCTTC. As protein: CASSSPGQGVEQFF.

V and J are TRBV14 and TRBJ2-1, with D maybe TRBD2 (7 bases). V shed 5 bases and J shed 4 bases, with 12 bases lying between them. The CDR3 totals 14 residues. Germline values: CDR1 SGHDN, CDR2 FVKESK. The CDR3 nucleotides read TGTGCCAGCAGCTGGGGGGGCGCTTACAATGAGCAGTTCTTC. This translates into CASSWGGAYNEQFF.

The chain carries TRBV5-4 and TRBJ2-3, with D possibly being TRBD2 (6 bases). Germline loops: CDR1 SGHNT, CDR2 YYREEE (reference sequence). CDR3 length equals 14 residues. With 2 bases removed from V and 5 bases from J, the gap between germline ends came to 12 bases. The CDR3 sequence: CASSLRLVQDTQYF. CDR3 bases: TGTGCCAGCAGCTTAAGACTAGTTCAAGATACGCAGTATTTT.

The DNA for the CDR3 is TGTGCCAGTAGGTACAGGGCCACAGAGACCCAGTACTTC. It encodes CASRYRATETQYF. This chain connects TRBV19 to TRBJ2-5, with D perhaps TRBD1 (6 bases). This CDR3 spans 13 amino acids. V was trimmed by 6 bases and J by 4 bases, leaving 12 bases between them. Germline V gene sequence: CDR1 LNHDA, CDR2 SQIVND (reference sequence).

The chain's CDR3 is CASSPDREIAEAFF. CDR3 nucleotides: TGTGCCAGCTCTCCCGACAGGGAAATTGCTGAAGCTTTCTTT. The chain couples TRBV18 to TRBJ1-1; 7 positions agree with TRBD1. This CDR3 region has 14 residues. The J segment lost 6 bases and the V segment lost 6 bases, leaving 10 bases of the junction unmatched. Germline lookup yields CDR1 KGHSH and CDR2 LQKENI.

This clone showed up just once. This chain joins TRBV18 and TRBJ1-1; D perhaps matches TRBD1 (5 bases). V was trimmed by 0 bases and J by 5 bases, leaving 16 bases between them. Germline V gene lookup returns CDR1 KGHSH and CDR2 LQKENI. This CDR3 has 16 residues. The CDR3 bases are TGTGCCAGCTCACCACCGCACGGGAGGGGTAGAACTGAAGCTTTCTTT. Its translation is CASSPPHGRGRTEAFF.

This chain uses TRBV27 with TRBJ2-5; the D gene is possibly TRBD1 (5 bases). The CDR3 is 16 residues long. V lost 5 bases and J lost 5, with 21 bases in between. CDR1 is MNHEY and CDR2 is SMNVEV in the germline V gene (reference sequence). The CDR3 reads CASSIRLLTAGETQYF. The CDR3 nucleotides are TGTGCCAGCAGTATACGCCTCCTGACAGCTGGGGAGACCCAGTACTTC.

The rearrangement links TRBV10-2 to TRBJ1-3; 10 bases agree with TRBD1. This CDR3 region has 14 residues. CDR1 is WSHSY and CDR2 is SAAADI in the germline V gene. V lost 6 bases, J lost 6 bases, and 5 bases stayed unmatched. CDR3 DNA sequence: TGCGCCAGCAGCCGACAGGGGGCCGAAAACACCATATATTTT. The encoded protein is CASSRQGAENTIYF.

The chain employs TRBV25-1 and TRBJ1-2; 9 bases are shared with TRBD1. This CDR3 comprises 16 residues. CDR1 and CDR2 from the germline V gene are MGHDK and SYGVNS. The trim removed 4 bases at V and 6 bases at J, leaving 12 bases unmatched. CDR3 sequence (DNA): TGTGCCAGCAGTGCTTCACCGGGACAGGGAACCCATGGCTACACCTTC. Its protein product is CASSASPGQGTHGYTF.

CDR3 amino acids: CASSVGVFSWNTEAFF. The CDR3 bases are TGTGCCAGCAGCGTAGGGGTCTTCAGTTGGAACACTGAAGCTTTCTTT. This chain joins TRBV9 and TRBJ1-1; D not resolved. The length of the CDR3 is 16 residues. Per the germline V gene, CDR1 is SGDLS and CDR2 is YYNGEE. V gave up 0 bases and J gave up 1 base, with 13 bases separating them.

The J gene is TRBJ2-1, the V gene TRBV5-1, with 9 nucleotides matching TRBD2. Germline loops: CDR1 SGHRS, CDR2 YFSETQ. Trimming removed 3 bases from V and 7 bases from J; junction bases left unmatched: 11. The CDR3 runs 16 residues. CDR3 amino acids: CASSSPAGGSSNEQFF. CDR3 nucleotides: TGCGCCAGCAGCTCCCCAGCGGGAGGAAGTAGTAATGAGCAGTTCTTC.

The chain employs TRBV9 and TRBJ2-3; possible D gene TRBD2, 5 bases. Germline CDR1 and CDR2: SGDLS and YYNGEE. The CDR3 has 15 amino acids. V lost 4 bases and J 1 base, leaving 13 bases between the germline ends. The CDR3 reads CASSPDRTGTDTQYF. The CDR3 DNA reads as TGTGCCAGCAGCCCAGATAGGACTGGCACAGATACGCAGTATTTT.

The CDR3 sequence: CASSSKGTSGIGDTQYF. The CDR3 DNA follows: TGTGCCAGCAGCTCTAAGGGGACTAGCGGGATAGGGGATACGCAGTATTTT. This sequence joins TRBV7-2 and TRBJ2-3; 13 bases are a match to TRBD2. The junction had 10 bases not matched to a gene; V was cut back by 4 bases and J by 6 bases. The CDR3 has 17 residues. Germline lookup yields CDR1 SGHTA and CDR2 FQGNSA.

This clone occurred once. This sequence joins TRBV6-5 and TRBJ1-2; D not certain. V was pared by 5 bases and J by 6 bases, with 13 bases between. The CDR3 extends over 13 amino acids. The germline gives CDR1 MNHEY, CDR2 SVGAGI. The CDR3 nucleotides read TGTGCCAGCAGTCCTAATCCGACGCATGGCTACACCTTC. Its translation: CASSPNPTHGYTF.

The chain is built from TRBV7-9 and TRBJ2-1, with D hard to call. The V gene's germline CDR1 is SEHNR and CDR2 FQNEAQ (reference sequence). V was shortened by 5 bases and J by 5 bases, with 19 bases between the two germline ends. The CDR3 is 16 amino acids. CDR3 sequence reads: CASSPLSPRIHNEQFF. CDR3 DNA: TGTGCCAGCAGCCCTTTGTCGCCCAGAATCCACAATGAGCAGTTCTTC.